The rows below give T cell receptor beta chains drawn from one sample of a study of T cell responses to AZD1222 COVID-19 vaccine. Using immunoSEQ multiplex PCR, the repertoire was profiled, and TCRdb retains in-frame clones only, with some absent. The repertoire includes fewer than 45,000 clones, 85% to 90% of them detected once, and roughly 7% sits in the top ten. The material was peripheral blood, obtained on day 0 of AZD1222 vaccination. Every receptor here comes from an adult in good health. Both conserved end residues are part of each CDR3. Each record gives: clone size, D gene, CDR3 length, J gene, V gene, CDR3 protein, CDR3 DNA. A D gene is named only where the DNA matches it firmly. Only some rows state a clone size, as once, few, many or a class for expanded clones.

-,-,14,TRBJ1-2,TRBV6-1,CASSEVVTLYGYTF,TGTGCCAGCAGTGAAGTGGTGACTCTCTATGGCTACACCTTC
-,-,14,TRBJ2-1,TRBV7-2,CASSFSPDFNEQFF,TGTGCCAGCAGCTTCTCCCCCGACTTCAATGAGCAGTTCTTC
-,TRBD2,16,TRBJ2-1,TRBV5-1,CASSPPGLAGLNEQFF,TGCGCCAGCAGCCCACCCGGACTAGCGGGGTTGAATGAGCAGTTCTTC
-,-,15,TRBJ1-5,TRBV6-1,CASSEVGAGHQPQHF,TGTGCCAGCAGTGAAGTAGGGGCAGGTCATCAGCCCCAGCATTTT
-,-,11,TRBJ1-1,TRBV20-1,CSASRNTEAFF,TGCAGTGCTTCCAGGAACACTGAAGCTTTCTTT
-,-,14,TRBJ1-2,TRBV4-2,CASSRLDGGNGYTF,TGTGCCAGCAGCCGACTTGACGGCGGCAATGGCTACACCTTC
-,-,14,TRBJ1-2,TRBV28,CASRNAGLQFGGTF,TGTGCCAGCAGGAACGCCGGCTTGCAGTTTGGAGGGACCTTC
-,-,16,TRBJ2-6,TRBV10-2,CASSAGILSGANVLTF,TGCGCCAGCAGTGCGGGTATTCTGTCTGGGGCCAACGTCCTGACTTTC
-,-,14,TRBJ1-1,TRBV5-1,CASSLATGDTEAFF,TGCGCCAGCAGCTTGGCGACGGGTGACACTGAAGCTTTCTTT
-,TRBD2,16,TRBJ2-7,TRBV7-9,CASSLSRTSGFYEQYF,TGTGCCAGCAGCTTATCTCGGACTAGCGGTTTTTACGAGCAGTACTTC
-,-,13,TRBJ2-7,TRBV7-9,CASSLGAPKEQYF,TGTGCCAGCAGCTTGGGGGCTCCTAAGGAGCAGTACTTC
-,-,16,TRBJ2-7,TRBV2,CASSEPPGSGSYEQYF,TGTGCCAGCAGTGAGCCGCCGGGGAGTGGTTCCTACGAGCAGTACTTC
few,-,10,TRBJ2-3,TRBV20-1,CSVPRDTQYF,TGCAGTGTCCCCCGAGATACGCAGTATTTT
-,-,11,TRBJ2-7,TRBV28,CASSLGDAQYF,TGTGCCAGCAGTTTAGGAGACGCACAGTACTTC
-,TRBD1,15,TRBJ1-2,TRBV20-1,CSASIPGRDSYGYTF,TGCAGTGCTAGTATCCCTGGCAGGGACAGCTATGGCTACACCTTC
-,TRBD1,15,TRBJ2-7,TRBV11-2,CASSLPGTGGYEQYF,TGTGCCAGCAGCTTACCCGGGACAGGGGGATACGAGCAGTACTTC
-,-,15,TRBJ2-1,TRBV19,CASTQARGANNEQFF,TGTGCCAGTACCCAGGCAAGGGGGGCCAACAATGAGCAGTTCTTC
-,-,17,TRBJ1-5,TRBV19,CASSIVVFSADNQPQHF,TGTGCCAGTAGTATAGTAGTATTTTCGGCGGACAATCAGCCCCAGCATTTT
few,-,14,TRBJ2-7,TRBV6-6,CASSTVGVGYEQYF,TGTGCCAGCAGCACGGTGGGGGTCGGCTACGAGCAGTACTTC
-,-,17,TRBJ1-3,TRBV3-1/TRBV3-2,CASSHRGRGSSGNTIYF,TGTGCCAGCAGCCATCGCGGTCGGGGTTCCTCTGGAAACACCATATATTTT
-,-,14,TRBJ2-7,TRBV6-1,CASSELSGNYEQYF,TGTGCCAGCAGTGAACTCTCCGGGAACTACGAGCAGTACTTC
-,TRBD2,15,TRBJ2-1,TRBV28,CANSPTSGIYNEQFF,TGTGCAAATTCACCTACTAGCGGGATTTACAATGAGCAGTTCTTC
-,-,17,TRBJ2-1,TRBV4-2,CASSDKYLGGVDNEQFF,TGTGCCAGCAGCGATAAATATCTAGGGGGGGTCGACAATGAGCAGTTCTTC
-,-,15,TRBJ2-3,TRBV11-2,CASTNVRGSTDTQYF,TGTGCCAGCACCAATGTACGCGGGAGCACAGATACGCAGTATTTT
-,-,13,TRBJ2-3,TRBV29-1,CSVATGDEDTQYF,TGCAGCGTCGCGACAGGAGATGAGGATACGCAGTATTTT
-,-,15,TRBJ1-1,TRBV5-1,CASSPERGLNTEAFF,TGCGCCAGCAGCCCGGAAAGGGGCTTGAACACTGAAGCTTTCTTT
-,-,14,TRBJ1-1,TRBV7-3,CASSARQGQPKAFF,TGTGCCAGCAGCGCGCGTCAGGGCCAGCCAAAGGCTTTCTTT
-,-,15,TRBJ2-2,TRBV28,CASSLYVPNTGELFF,TGTGCCAGCAGTTTGTATGTTCCGAACACCGGGGAGCTGTTTTTT
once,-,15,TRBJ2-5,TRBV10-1,CASSEGGTKGRTQYF,TGCGCCAGCAGTGAGGGCGGTACGAAAGGGAGGACCCAGTACTTC
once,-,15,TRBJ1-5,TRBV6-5,CASSWLVGSGQPQHF,TGTGCCAGCAGTTGGTTGGTCGGAAGCGGTCAGCCCCAGCATTTT
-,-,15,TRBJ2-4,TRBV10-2,CASSESGGVKNIQYF,TGCGCCAGCAGTGAGTCAGGAGGGGTCAAAAACATTCAGTACTTC
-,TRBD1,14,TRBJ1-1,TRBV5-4,CASSARQGRTEAFF,TGTGCCAGCAGCGCACGACAGGGGAGAACTGAAGCTTTCTTT
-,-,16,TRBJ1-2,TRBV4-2,CASSQGPVTGADGYTF,TGTGCCAGCAGCCAAGGCCCGGTGACGGGGGCTGATGGCTACACCTTC
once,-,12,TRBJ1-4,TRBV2,CASRRDSEKLFF,TGTGCCAGCCGGAGAGACTCTGAAAAACTGTTTTTT
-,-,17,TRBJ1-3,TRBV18,CASSPKFAGTSGNTIYF,TGTGCCAGCTCACCTAAGTTCGCCGGAACCTCTGGAAACACCATATATTTT
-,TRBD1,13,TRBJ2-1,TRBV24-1,CATSDTGSGGEFF,TGTGCCACCAGTGATACGGGGTCAGGGGGCGAGTTCTTC
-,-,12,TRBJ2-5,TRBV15,CATSRDLGRGDF,TGTGCCACCAGCAGAGATCTTGGCAGGGGGGACTTC
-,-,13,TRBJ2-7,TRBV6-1,CASSDPDRYEQYF,TGTGCCAGCAGTGACCCGGACCGGTACGAGCAGTACTTC
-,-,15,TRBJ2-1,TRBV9,CASSVSSAGYNEQFF,TGTGCCAGCAGCGTAAGTAGCGCTGGTTACAATGAGCAGTTCTTC
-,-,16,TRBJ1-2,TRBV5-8,CASSSYGGAANYGYTF,TGTGCCAGCAGTTCATATGGGGGCGCAGCTAACTATGGCTACACCTTC
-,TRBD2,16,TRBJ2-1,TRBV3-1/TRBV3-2,CASSPAGTRSYNEQFF,TGTGCCAGCAGCCCTGCCGGGACTAGATCCTACAATGAGCAGTTCTTC
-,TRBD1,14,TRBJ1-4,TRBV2,CAKYKQGLIEKLFF,TGTGCCAAATACAAACAGGGGTTAATTGAAAAACTGTTTTTT